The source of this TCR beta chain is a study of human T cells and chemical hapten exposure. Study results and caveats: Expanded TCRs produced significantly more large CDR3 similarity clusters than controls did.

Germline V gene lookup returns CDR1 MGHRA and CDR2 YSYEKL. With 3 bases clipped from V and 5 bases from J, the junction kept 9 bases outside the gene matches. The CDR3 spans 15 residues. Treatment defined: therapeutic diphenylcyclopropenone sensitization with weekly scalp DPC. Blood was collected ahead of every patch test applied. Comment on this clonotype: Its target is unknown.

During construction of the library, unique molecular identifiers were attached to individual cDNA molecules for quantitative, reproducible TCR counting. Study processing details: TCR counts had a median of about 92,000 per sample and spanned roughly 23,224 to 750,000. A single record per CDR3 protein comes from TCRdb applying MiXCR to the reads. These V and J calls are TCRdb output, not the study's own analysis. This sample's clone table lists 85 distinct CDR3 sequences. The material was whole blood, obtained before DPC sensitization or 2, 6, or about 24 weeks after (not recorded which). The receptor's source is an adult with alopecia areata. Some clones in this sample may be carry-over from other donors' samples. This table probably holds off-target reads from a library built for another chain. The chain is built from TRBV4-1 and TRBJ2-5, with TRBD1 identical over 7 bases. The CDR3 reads CASSHDRGLPETQYF. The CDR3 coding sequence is TGCGCCAGCAGCCATGATAGGGGGCTGCCCGAGACCCAGTACTTC.